A single sample gave rise to the 8 T cell receptor beta chains below, sequenced in a study of regulatory T cells in long-lasting Graves disease. CDR3 regions were amplified by Arm-PCR using iRepertoire HTBI primers to build TCR beta libraries. TCRdb itself ran the multiplex PCR reads through MiXCR, one entry per CDR3 protein. The sample holds 510,000 or so distinct CDR3 sequences, around 12% seen once. The time point is: newly diagnosed GD, antithyroid drugs for less than 3 months. PBMC-derived RNA was used for the TCR library. The same data also went into a second study, on T cells in Graves' hyperthyroidism and ophthalmopathy.

The specimen comprised peripheral blood mononuclear cells (PBMCs), sampled at new diagnosis, from a patient treated with antithyroid drugs. These receptors all come from a woman aged 30 to 39 with Graves disease.

This clonotype was seen a handful of times. The chain recombines TRBV25-1 with TRBJ1-4; D may be TRBD1 (5 bases). In germline, CDR1 is MGHDK, CDR2 SYGVNS. The CDR3 loop spans 13 amino acids. V lost 8 bases and J lost 5, with 12 bases in between. The CDR3 coding sequence is TGTGCCAGCGCCGGGACTCTGAATGAAAAACTGTTTTTT. Translating it yields CASAGTLNEKLFF.

This clonotype has a count of ten or more. The chain combines TRBV6-5 with TRBJ2-7; possibly TRBD2 for D (5 bases). Germline CDR1 and CDR2: MNHEY and SVGAGI. The V end lost 3 bases, the J end lost 5 bases, and 17 bases lay between the germline ends. The CDR3 runs 15 residues. The CDR3 protein is CASSYSGLRPHEQYF. The CDR3 nucleotides are TGTGCCAGCAGTTATTCGGGATTGCGCCCCCACGAGCAGTACTTC.

This clonotype was found many times. The V call is TRBV2, the J call TRBJ1-5; maybe TRBD1 (6 bases). V lost 7 bases and J 3 bases, leaving 10 bases between the germline ends. The CDR3 has 13 residues. CDR1 and CDR2 (germline): SNHLY, FYNNEI. The CDR3, as DNA: TGTGCCAGCAAGGCAGGGGCCAATCAGCCCCAGCATTTT. The encoded protein is CASKAGANQPQHF.

This clonotype was found many times. This chain joins TRBV7-2 and TRBJ2-3; D call uncertain. The germline V gene encodes CDR1 SGHTA and CDR2 FQGNSA. CDR3 length: 13 residues. V lost 5 bases and J lost 4, with 10 bases in between. The CDR3 coding sequence is TGTGCCAGCAGCCATCGCTCGGCAGATACGCAGTATTTT. This translates into CASSHRSADTQYF. Combining the CDR3 with reference TRBV7-2 and TRBJ2-3 gives the whole variable domain GAGVSQSPSNKVTEKGKDVELRCDPISGHTALYWYRQSLGQGLEFLIYFQGNSAPDKSGLPSDRFSAERTGGSVSTLTIQRTQQEDSAVYLCASSHRSADTQYFGPGTRLTVL.

This clonotype showed up many times. This sequence joins TRBV7-9 and TRBJ2-7; D may be TRBD1 or TRBD2 (5 bases each). This CDR3 is 13 amino acids long. Per the germline V gene, CDR1 is SEHNR and CDR2 is FQNEAQ (reference sequence). V shed 2 bases and J shed 2 bases, with 7 bases lying between them. The CDR3 DNA is TGTGCCAGCAGCTTAAGGGACGCCTACGAGCAGTACTTC. It yields the protein CASSLRDAYEQYF.

This clonotype occurred many times. The V and J genes are TRBV29-1 and TRBJ1-2; D uncertain. This CDR3 spans 12 amino acids. Deletions cut 5 bases from V and 4 bases from J, with 11 bases between. The germline CDR1 and CDR2 sequences are SQVTM and ANQGSEA. CDR3 protein: CSVLAPPYGYTF. The CDR3, as DNA: TGCAGCGTTCTGGCCCCTCCCTATGGCTACACCTTC.

This clonotype was detected a few times. V gene TRBV28 combines with J gene TRBJ2-1, with D perhaps assigned TRBD1 or TRBD2 (6 bases each). Trimming removed 11 bases from V and 7 bases from J, with 21 bases in between. The V gene's germline CDR1 is MDHEN and CDR2 SYDVKM. CDR3 length equals 14 residues. CDR3 region: CAGSRGGVVNEQFF. DNA of the CDR3: TGTGCCGGTTCCAGGGGCGGGGTAGTAAATGAGCAGTTCTTC.

This clonotype was seen a few times. The chain has TRBV20-1 and TRBJ2-1, with D perhaps matching TRBD2 (6 bases). V lost 6 bases to trimming and J lost 3 bases, with 15 bases between them. The CDR3 totals 14 residues. The germline V gene has CDR1 DFQATT and CDR2 SNEGSKA (reference sequence). This chain's CDR3 is CSASAVRGYNEQFF. Written as DNA, the CDR3 is TGCAGTGCGAGCGCCGTGCGGGGCTACAATGAGCAGTTCTTC.